This T cell receptor (beta chain) is drawn from a study of memory CD4+ T cells and cytomegalovirus serostatus. General study results and limits: Median bootstrapped AUC for CMV status was approximately 0.96 originally, approximately 0.9 US-trained.

In regard to this clone: Its antigen is undetermined.

Single viable CD3+CD4+CD8-CD45RO+ cells were sorted as the memory CD4+ T cells. Germline CDR1 is MNHEY and CDR2 is SMNVEV (reference sequence). V trimming: 4 bases; J trimming: 1 base; junction bases outside the gene matches: 7. This CDR3 is 15 amino acids long. TCRdb keeps only in-frame clones here, not all; method: immunoSEQ multiplex PCR. Of under 55,000 clones listed, around 82% are singletons. Sequencing input: memory CD4+ T cells from blood. The sequence was collected from an adult in good health and CMV-seropositive. The genes are TRBV27 and TRBJ2-7, with 7 bases identical to TRBD1. The CDR3 spells CASSSTGTASYEQYF. CDR3 DNA sequence: TGTGCCAGCAGTTCGACCGGGACAGCGTCCTACGAGCAGTACTTC.